The clone carrying this T cell receptor beta chain appeared a few times. The antigen is not known. The entry originates in a study of T cell responses to AZD1222 COVID-19 vaccine. The study's findings and limits: Just a handful of people given AZD1222 tested seropositive at baseline. Following two doses of AZD1222, Spike-specific TCR breadth and depth rose.

V lost 10 bases and J lost 4, with 11 bases in between. CDR1 is MNHEY and CDR2 is SVGAGI in the germline V gene. The CDR3 extends over 11 amino acids. The protocol was immunoSEQ multiplex PCR, while the TCRdb copy is restricted to in-frame clones and leaves out a portion. The sample has roughly 120,000 clones; roughly 90% are singletons. This chain links TRBV6-5 with TRBJ2-7, with D perhaps TRBD1 (6 bases). Here the sequenced sample was peripheral blood, taken on day 0 of AZD1222 vaccination. This TCR derives from an adult in good health. The CDR3 region is CAISQGYEQYF. The CDR3 bases are TGTGCCATCTCCCAGGGGTACGAGCAGTACTTC.